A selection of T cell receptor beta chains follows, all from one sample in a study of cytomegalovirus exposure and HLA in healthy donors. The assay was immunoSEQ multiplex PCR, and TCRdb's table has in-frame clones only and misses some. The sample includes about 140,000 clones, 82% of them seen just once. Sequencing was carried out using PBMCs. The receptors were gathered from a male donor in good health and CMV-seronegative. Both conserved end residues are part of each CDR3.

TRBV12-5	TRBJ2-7	CASAFGIGAYEQYF
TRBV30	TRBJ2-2	CAWNEIGTNTGELFF
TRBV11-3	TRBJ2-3	CASSDRGSDTQYF
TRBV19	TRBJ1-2	CASSLSRRGQGAGYTF
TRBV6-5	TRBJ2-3	CATARASGSADTQYF
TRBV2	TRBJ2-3	CASSRGASTDTQYF
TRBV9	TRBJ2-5	CASSVALQETQYF
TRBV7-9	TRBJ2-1	CASSLGIGGVLYNEQFF
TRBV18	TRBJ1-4	CASTRSENEKLFF
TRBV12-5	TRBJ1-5	CASGPGTGHQPQHF
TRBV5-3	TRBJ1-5	CARRHTGGQGNYSNQPQHF
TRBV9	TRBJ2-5	CASSAGQVQETQYF
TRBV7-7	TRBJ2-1	CASSLRRGDEQFF
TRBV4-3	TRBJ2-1	CASSQVEGRGVNEQFF
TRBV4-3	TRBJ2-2	CASRGASGTGELFF
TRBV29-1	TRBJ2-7	CSVVALAGVYEQYF
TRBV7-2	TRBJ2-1	CASSRTGTGDNEQFF
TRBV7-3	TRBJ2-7	CASSPAQGAYEQYF
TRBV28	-	CASSPSTYEQYF
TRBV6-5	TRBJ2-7	CASSRQGNGYEQYF
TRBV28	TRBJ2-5	CASSPQGLLKETQYF
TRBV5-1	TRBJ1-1	CASSHGTLNTEAFF
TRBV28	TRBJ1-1	CASSPRQGGGTEAFF
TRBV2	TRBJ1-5	CASNPESNQPQHF
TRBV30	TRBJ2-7	CARRTSGGYEQYF
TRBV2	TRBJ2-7	CASSEASGSYEQYF
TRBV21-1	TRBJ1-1	CASSKGTGRGTEAFF
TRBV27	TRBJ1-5	CASSPSGQPQHF
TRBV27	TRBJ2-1	CASSFGTGGNEQFF
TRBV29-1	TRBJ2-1	CSAPFGGVGSEQFF
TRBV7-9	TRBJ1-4	CASSPTKGTGGRYEKLFF
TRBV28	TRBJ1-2	CASEEGADLGTYGYTF
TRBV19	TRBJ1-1	CASSTTLNTEAFF
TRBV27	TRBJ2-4	CASSLSRGAGGAKNIQYF
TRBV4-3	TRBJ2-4	CASSQGSGGSHIQYF
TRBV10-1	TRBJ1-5	CASSEFGRSNQPQHF
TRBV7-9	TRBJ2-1	CASSPEGGADEQFF
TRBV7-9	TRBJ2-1	CASSLVTLALAATYNEQFF
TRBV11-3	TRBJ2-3	CASSPGQTTDTQYF
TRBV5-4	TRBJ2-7	CASKWSGYPSYEQYF
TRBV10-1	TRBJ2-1	CASGSSYNEQFF
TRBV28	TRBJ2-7	CAIRQGATSGYYEQYF
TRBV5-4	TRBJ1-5	CASSVPTGGANQPQHF
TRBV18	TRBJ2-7	CASSLLAGYEQYF
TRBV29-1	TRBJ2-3	CSVETGVSTRADTQYF